This is a list of T cell receptor beta chains from one sample in a study of blood T cell repertoires in COVID-19. Profiled with immunoSEQ multiplex PCR; TCRdb holds only in-frame clones, not every one. Altogether a few hundred thousand clones are present, about nine tenths being singletons, with the ten largest covering less than 3.5%. Sequenced input: peripheral blood. These receptor sequences come from a woman aged 25 to 39 with COVID-19, enrolled during active disease. The CDR3 runs from the conserved cysteine through the conserved F or W. The order of the fields is V gene, J gene, clone size, D gene, CDR3 DNA, CDR3 protein. D genes are given only for firm matches. Not all rows give a size; the values are once, few, many and, for expanded clones, a class.

v_call: TRBV10-1; j_call: TRBJ2-2; clone_size: many; d_call: TRBD2; cdr3_nt: TGCGCCAGCAGTGAGTCGACTAGCGGGAGGGCCGACACCGGGGAGCTGTTTTTT; cdr3_aa: CASSESTSGRADTGELFF
v_call: TRBV6-1; j_call: TRBJ1-2; clone_size: NA; d_call: NA; cdr3_nt: TGTGCCAGCAGTGAGGCAGGGGAGAACTATGGCTACACCTTC; cdr3_aa: CASSEAGENYGYTF
v_call: TRBV5-1; j_call: TRBJ1-4; clone_size: NA; d_call: TRBD1; cdr3_nt: TGCGCCAGCAGCTGGACAGGGGTAGGGGCAACTAATGAAAAACTGTTTTTT; cdr3_aa: CASSWTGVGATNEKLFF
v_call: TRBV6-5; j_call: TRBJ2-1; clone_size: once; d_call: TRBD2; cdr3_nt: TGTGCCGGGGGGGTTCAGTCCACCACTTACAATGAGCAGTTCTTC; cdr3_aa: CAGGVQSTTYNEQFF
v_call: TRBV5-1; j_call: TRBJ2-1; clone_size: NA; d_call: NA; cdr3_nt: TGCGCCAGCAGCTTGGACAGGTGGAATGAGCAGTTCTTC; cdr3_aa: CASSLDRWNEQFF
v_call: TRBV15; j_call: TRBJ2-3; clone_size: NA; d_call: NA; cdr3_nt: TGTGCCACCAGCAGAGACCTGAAACAGGGCCTAGCGCAGTATTTT; cdr3_aa: CATSRDLKQGLAQYF
v_call: TRBV5-4; j_call: TRBJ1-6; clone_size: NA; d_call: TRBD1; cdr3_nt: TGTGCCAGCAGCTCAGGACAGGGGACAACTTATTCACCCCTCCACTTT; cdr3_aa: CASSSGQGTTYSPLHF
v_call: TRBV28; j_call: TRBJ2-1; clone_size: NA; d_call: NA; cdr3_nt: TGTGCCAGCAGCACCCGGGACATTTACAATGAGCAGTTCTTC; cdr3_aa: CASSTRDIYNEQFF
v_call: TRBV21-1; j_call: TRBJ1-1; clone_size: NA; d_call: NA; cdr3_nt: TGTGCCAGCAGCAAATTGGACAGGGTGGGCACTGAAGCTTTCTTT; cdr3_aa: CASSKLDRVGTEAFF
v_call: TRBV29-1; j_call: TRBJ1-2; clone_size: NA; d_call: TRBD1; cdr3_nt: TGCAGCGTTGATAAAGGACAGGCGGCTCAGGGCTACACCTTC; cdr3_aa: CSVDKGQAAQGYTF
v_call: TRBV30; j_call: TRBJ2-5; clone_size: NA; d_call: TRBD1; cdr3_nt: TGTGCCTGGTCACTATTGGGAACAGGGGAAGAGACCCAGTACTTC; cdr3_aa: CAWSLLGTGEETQYF
v_call: TRBV19; j_call: TRBJ2-1; clone_size: NA; d_call: NA; cdr3_nt: TGTGCCAGTAGCAGACAGCCCCCATGGGACAATGAGCAGTTCTTC; cdr3_aa: CASSRQPPWDNEQFF
v_call: TRBV27; j_call: TRBJ2-3; clone_size: NA; d_call: NA; cdr3_nt: TGTGCCAGCAGTTTATCGTGGGGCGGGGGCACAGATACGCAGTATTTT; cdr3_aa: CASSLSWGGGTDTQYF
v_call: TRBV27; j_call: TRBJ1-6; clone_size: NA; d_call: TRBD1; cdr3_nt: TGTGCCAGCAGTAGGGGACAGATCAATTCACCCCTCCACTTT; cdr3_aa: CASSRGQINSPLHF
v_call: TRBV4-1; j_call: TRBJ1-5; clone_size: NA; d_call: NA; cdr3_nt: TGCGCCAGCAGCCAAGATGAGGCGACTAATCAGCCCCAGCATTTT; cdr3_aa: CASSQDEATNQPQHF
v_call: TRBV25-1; j_call: TRBJ1-6; clone_size: NA; d_call: NA; cdr3_nt: TGTGCCAGCAGTGAAGAGGGGGTATTGAGCTCCTATAATTCACCCCTCCACTTT; cdr3_aa: CASSEEGVLSSYNSPLHF
v_call: TRBV11-2; j_call: TRBJ2-7; clone_size: NA; d_call: NA; cdr3_nt: TGTGCCAGCAGCTTAGTGGCGGGCCCGAGCTCCTACGAGCAGTACTTC; cdr3_aa: CASSLVAGPSSYEQYF
v_call: TRBV5-6; j_call: TRBJ2-5; clone_size: NA; d_call: NA; cdr3_nt: TGTGCCAGCAGCTTCGGGGGGCGCGGGGAGACCCAGTACTTC; cdr3_aa: CASSFGGRGETQYF